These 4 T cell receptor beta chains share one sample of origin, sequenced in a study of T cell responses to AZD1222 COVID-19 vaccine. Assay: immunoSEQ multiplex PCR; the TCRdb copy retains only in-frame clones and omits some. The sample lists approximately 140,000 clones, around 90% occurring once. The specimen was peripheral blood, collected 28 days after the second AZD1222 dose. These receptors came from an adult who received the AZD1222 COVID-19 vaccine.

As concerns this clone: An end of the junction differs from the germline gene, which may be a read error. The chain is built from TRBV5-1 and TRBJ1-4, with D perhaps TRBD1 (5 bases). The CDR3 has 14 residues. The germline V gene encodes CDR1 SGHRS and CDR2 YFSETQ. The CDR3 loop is CASRLGRNNEKLFF. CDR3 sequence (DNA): TGCGCCAGCAGGTTGGGACGGAACAATGAAAAACTGTTTTTT.

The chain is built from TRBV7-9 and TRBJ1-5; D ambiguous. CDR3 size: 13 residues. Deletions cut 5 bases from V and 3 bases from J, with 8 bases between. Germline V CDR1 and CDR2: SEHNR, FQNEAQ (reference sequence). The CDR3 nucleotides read TGTGCCAGCAGCACAGACCCCAATCAGCCCCAGCATTTT. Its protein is CASSTDPNQPQHF.

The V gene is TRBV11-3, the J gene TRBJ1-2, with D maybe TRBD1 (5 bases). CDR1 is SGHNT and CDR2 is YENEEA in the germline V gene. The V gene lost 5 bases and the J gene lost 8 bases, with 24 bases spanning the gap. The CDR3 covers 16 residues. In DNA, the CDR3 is TGTGCCAGCAGCCCCCGGGGAGGGGATGGTCCTAGGGGCTACACCTTC. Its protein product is CASSPRGGDGPRGYTF.

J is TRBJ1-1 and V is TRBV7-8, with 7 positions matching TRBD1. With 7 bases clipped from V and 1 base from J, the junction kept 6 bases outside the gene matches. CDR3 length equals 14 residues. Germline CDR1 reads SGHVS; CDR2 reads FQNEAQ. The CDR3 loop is CASTTPGGNTEAFF. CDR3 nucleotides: TGTGCCAGCACAACCCCAGGGGGGAACACTGAAGCTTTCTTT.